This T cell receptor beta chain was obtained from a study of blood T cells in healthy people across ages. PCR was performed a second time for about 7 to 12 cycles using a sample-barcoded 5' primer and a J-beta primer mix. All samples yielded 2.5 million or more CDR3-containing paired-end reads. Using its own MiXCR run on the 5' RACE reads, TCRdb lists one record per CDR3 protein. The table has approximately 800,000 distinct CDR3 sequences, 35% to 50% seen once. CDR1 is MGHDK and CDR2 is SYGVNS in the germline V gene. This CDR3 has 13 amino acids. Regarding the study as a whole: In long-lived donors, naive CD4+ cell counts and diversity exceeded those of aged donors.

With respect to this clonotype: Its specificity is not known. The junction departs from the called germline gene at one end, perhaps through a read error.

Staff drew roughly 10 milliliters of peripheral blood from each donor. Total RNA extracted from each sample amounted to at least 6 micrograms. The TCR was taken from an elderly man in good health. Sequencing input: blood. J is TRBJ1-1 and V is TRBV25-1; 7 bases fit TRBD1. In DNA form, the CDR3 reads TGTGCCAGCATGGACAGGACGAACACTGAGGCTTTCTTT. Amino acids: CASMDRTNTEAFF.